This TCR beta chain was observed in a study of blood T cell repertoires in COVID-19 (dated by TCRdb to 2020 to 2022). Study-wide context: Collaborator samples came from the United States, Italy and Spain and covered acute and convalescent phases of COVID-19. Deeply sampled blood TCRbeta repertoires from subjects exposed to, actively infected with, or recovered from COVID-19 were included in the dataset. The repertoires were made available in a free public database intended to serve as a resource for research on the immune response to SARS-CoV-2. Nearly every sample came with metadata listing a de-identified subject ID, COVID-19 status, age in years and sex. Samples came from the ongoing ImmuneRACE study (first 160 participants) plus 1,254 subjects from 6 global collaborators. Where available, HLA class I and class II types were obtained from metadata supplied by the sample provider rather than from assay-based typing. The material from the prospective study consisted of cDNA or gDNA derived from T cells, B-cell-depleted T cells, or PBMCs. Study-wide findings and limitations: The quantity of clinical and demographic metadata differed by source and by participant and was supplied without curation.

Details on this clone: Its binding antigen is unknown. There are no base qualities to consult, and no much larger clone falls within one base.

One collaborating source in Seattle enrolled patients while the patients were actively infected and followed the patients over time throughout the course of disease. Each collaborating institution followed its own protocols to collect whole blood in K2EDTA tubes. For TCRbeta analysis, collaborator samples were shipped as frozen whole blood, as isolated PBMCs, or as DNA extracted from either sample type. The CDR3, cysteine through phenylalanine, is 15 amino acids long. Solely the CDR3 DNA is kept, with 45 bases framed from the first base. Sequences MNHEY (CDR1) and SVGEGT (CDR2) are obtained from the germline V gene. Trimming costs V 2 bases and J 0 bases, and their ends lie 11 bases apart. The immunoSEQ Assay, a bias-controlled multiplex PCR, was used to amplify TCRbeta CDR3 regions from genomic DNA. Processing in the source paper ran as follows. Nucleated cell counts per sample were estimated from amplification of reference gene primers within the assay. To quantify the absolute abundance of each unique TCRbeta CDR3 rearrangement, sequence reads were collapsed and filtered. Productive Simpson clonality was computed per sample as the square root of Simpson's diversity index over productive rearrangements. TCRdb stores this immuneACCESS table with in-frame sequences only. Part of the clones is absent; in the studies checked, under half of the shortfall reflects unresolved V genes, and no reason is known for the rest. That table furnishes V, J and clone size, whereas the DNA furnished D and trimming. This sample holds about 210,000 clones; around 86% were observed only once. The leading ten clones occupy about 4.8% of the sample.

This TCR was recovered from a woman in her sixties or seventies with COVID-19, enrolled during active disease. The source material was peripheral blood. The sequence links TRBV6-2 or TRBV6-3 to TRBJ2-7; no confident D gene assignment can be made. The DNA sequence is TGTGCCAGCAGTTACATCCAGGCGAGCTCCTACGAGCAGTACTTC. It encodes CASSYIQASSYEQYF.